The next 10 T cell receptor beta chains were all read from a single sample in a study of T cell changes during pregnancy in multiple sclerosis. Generated by immunoSEQ multiplex PCR, the TCRdb table keeps only in-frame clones and is missing some. The sample has approximately 83,000 clones; 85% to 95% are singletons. The input for sequencing was peripheral blood, taken in the third trimester of pregnancy. Source of these receptors: a female donor with multiple sclerosis, enrolled in a pregnancy study.

V gene TRBV4-3 combines with J gene TRBJ2-5, with D uncertain. CDR1 and CDR2 from the germline V gene are LGHNA and YSLEER. V was trimmed by 4 bases and J by 1 base, leaving 13 bases between them. This CDR3 has 15 residues. CDR3 region: CASSPSRALQETQYF. CDR3 DNA sequence: TGCGCCAGCAGCCCAAGCCGAGCACTCCAAGAGACCCAGTACTTC.

The chain has TRBV19 and TRBJ2-7; 9 positions agree with TRBD1. CDR1 is LNHDA, CDR2 SQIVND, per germline (reference sequence). CDR3 length: 15 residues. Trimming cost V 9 bases and J 1 base; bases outside gene matches: 10. The CDR3 DNA is TGTGCCAGCAGAAGTCCGGGACAGGGATCCTACGAGCAGTACTTC. Its translation is CASRSPGQGSYEQYF.

The chain joins TRBV28 to TRBJ2-1, with TRBD2 matching 13 bases. The CDR3 sequence is 17 residues long. V was pared by 6 bases and J by 1 base, with 6 bases of the junction left unmatched. The germline V gene has CDR1 MDHEN and CDR2 SYDVKM. The chain's CDR3 is CASRGLAGASSYNEQFF. The CDR3 nucleotides read TGTGCCAGCAGAGGACTAGCGGGAGCTAGTTCCTACAATGAGCAGTTCTTC.

This clone turned up a few times. The chain uses TRBV6-5 and TRBJ1-1; D remains unclear. With 2 bases removed from V and 1 base from J, the gap between germline ends came to 8 bases. Germline V gives CDR1 MNHEY, CDR2 SVGAGI. The CDR3 totals 14 residues. The CDR3 loop reads CASSYRAGNTEAFF. The DNA of the CDR3 is TGTGCCAGCAGTTACCGGGCGGGGAACACTGAAGCTTTCTTT.

This clone was observed once. The V call is TRBV28, the J call TRBJ1-2; 12 nucleotides line up with TRBD1. J gave up 8 bases and V 3 bases, and 7 bases lay outside the gene matches. Germline CDR1 and CDR2: MDHEN and SYDVKM. CDR3 length: 15 amino acids. The CDR3 is CASSLGQGAVGGYTF. The CDR3 DNA sequence: TGTGCCAGCAGTTTGGGACAGGGGGCCGTGGGAGGCTACACCTTC.

The chain uses TRBV7-2 and TRBJ2-5; 8 bases are a match to TRBD1. The ends lost 4 bases at V and 5 bases at J; junction bases unmatched: 9. Per the germline V gene, CDR1 is SGHTA and CDR2 is FQGNSA. CDR3 length: 15 amino acids. CDR3 nucleotides: TGTGCCAGCAGCTGGCAGGGGGCCGCCGGGGAGACCCAGTACTTC. Protein: CASSWQGAAGETQYF.

The chain employs TRBV6-5 and TRBJ2-1, with D possibly TRBD1 on 5 matching bases. V was cut by 2 bases and J by 5 bases, with 7 bases left in between. CDR1 and CDR2 (germline): MNHEY, SVGAGI. The CDR3 is 13 residues long. CDR3 loop: CASSYGQNNEQFF. CDR3 nucleotide sequence: TGTGCCAGCAGTTACGGACAAAACAATGAGCAGTTCTTC.

The count of this clone is one. V gene TRBV2 combines with J gene TRBJ2-7; the match to TRBD2 covers 7 bases. J lost 4 bases, V lost 10 bases, and 16 bases had no gene match. CDR3 length: 15 amino acids. In germline, CDR1 is SNHLY, CDR2 FYNNEI. CDR3 amino acids: CATRGGSGPLYEQYF. Written as DNA, the CDR3 is TGTGCCACCCGCGGGGGTAGCGGACCCCTATACGAGCAGTACTTC.

This clone occurred once. The chain employs TRBV19 and TRBJ1-5; D is unclear. Germline V gene data show CDR1 as LNHDA and CDR2 as SQIVND (reference sequence). V was cut by 3 bases and J by 2 bases, with 8 bases left in between. This CDR3 has 14 residues. As DNA, the CDR3 is TGTGCCAGTAGTATCAGCGGGGGCAATCAGCCCCAGCATTTT. This codes for CASSISGGNQPQHF.

The chain joins TRBV18 to TRBJ2-1, with D perhaps TRBD2 (6 bases). The V and J ends lost 0 bases and 3 bases respectively, with 6 bases between them. CDR1 is KGHSH, CDR2 LQKENI, per germline. This CDR3 spans 14 amino acids. CDR3 amino acids: CASSPPTSYNEQFF. In DNA, the CDR3 is TGTGCCAGCTCACCACCGACTAGCTACAATGAGCAGTTCTTC.